These 10 T cell receptor beta chains came from one sample sequenced in a study of blood T cell repertoires in COVID-19. The table came from immunoSEQ multiplex PCR; TCRdb's copy has only in-frame clones and leaves some out. Of some 400,000 clones listed, just under 90% were seen once; the top ten hold 1.5% to 2%. Specimen: PBMCs or T cells enriched from blood (not recorded which). The receptor source for this set is a woman aged 25 to 45 who had recovered from COVID-19.

The rearrangement joins TRBV20-1 to TRBJ2-7; tentative D call: TRBD2 (5 bases). Germline CDR1 DFQATT, CDR2 SNEGSKA (reference sequence). V was pared by 6 bases and J by 7 bases, with 7 bases between. CDR3 size: 9 residues. CDR3 in DNA: TGCAGTGCGGGAGAGGAGCAGTACTTC. Translation gives CSAGEEQYF.

The CDR3 loop reads CASSSGQAGNQPQHF. CDR3 in DNA: TGTGCCAGCAGCTCTGGACAGGCGGGCAATCAGCCCCAGCATTTT. The chain links TRBV6-5 to TRBJ1-5; 7 nucleotides align to TRBD1. The germline V gene has CDR1 MNHEY and CDR2 SVGAGI. The CDR3 spans 15 residues. J was trimmed by 2 bases and V by 6 bases; bases with no gene match: 7.

This chain uses TRBV19 with TRBJ1-1, with 9 bases fitting TRBD1. Trimming took 5 bases from V and 4 from J; bases not matched to a gene: 5. The CDR3 covers 14 residues. In germline, CDR1 is LNHDA, CDR2 SQIVND (reference sequence). The CDR3 DNA reads TGTGCCAGTAGTCGACAGGGGGTGGTCACTGAAGCTTTCTTT. Translation: CASSRQGVVTEAFF. The full variable domain, with the rest looked up from reference TRBV19 and TRBJ1-1, is DGGITQSPKYLFRKEGQNVTLSCEQNLNHDAMYWYRQDPGQGLRLIYYSQIVNDFQKGDIAEGYSVSREKKESFPLTVTSAQKNPTAFYLCASSRQGVVTEAFFGQGTRLTVV.

V is TRBV20-1 and J is TRBJ1-1; D unclear. Trimming left V 5 bases short and J 3 bases short, with 25 bases between. CDR1 is DFQATT and CDR2 is SNEGSKA in the germline V gene (reference sequence). CDR3 size: 17 residues. The CDR3 reads CSAGDTAALDLDTEAFF. DNA of the CDR3: TGCAGTGCTGGTGATACAGCGGCCCTCGATCTAGACACTGAAGCTTTCTTT.

This clone showed up just once. The chain joins TRBV2 to TRBJ2-2, with a weak D call TRBD2 (6 bases). Germline lookup yields CDR1 SNHLY and CDR2 FYNNEI. This CDR3 has 15 residues. Trimming took 3 bases from V and 2 from J, leaving 10 bases between them. The CDR3 DNA follows: TGTGCCAGCAGTGAGGACTACTCAAACACCGGGGAGCTGTTTTTT. Its protein product is CASSEDYSNTGELFF.

This chain connects TRBV6-6 to TRBJ1-3, with D possibly matching TRBD1 (5 bases). Trimming shortened V by 2 bases and J by 1 base, and 9 bases separated the two germline ends. Germline V gives CDR1 MNHNY, CDR2 SVGAGI (reference sequence). The CDR3 is made up of 15 amino acids. The CDR3 DNA sequence: TGTGCCAGCAGTTACGCGGGGGATTCTGGAAACACCATATATTTT. Amino acid sequence: CASSYAGDSGNTIYF.

This chain connects TRBV7-9 to TRBJ1-1, with D uncertain. Trimming pared 2 bases from V and 2 bases from J, leaving 9 bases between. Germline assignment: CDR1 SEHNR and CDR2 FQNEAQ (reference sequence). The CDR3 has 14 amino acids. CDR3 region: CASSLPYSNTEAFF. The CDR3 DNA is TGTGCCAGCAGCTTACCTTATTCTAACACTGAAGCTTTCTTT.

The J gene is TRBJ1-2, the V gene TRBV6-5; tentative D call: TRBD1 (6 bases). Trimming removed 5 bases from V and 6 bases from J, with 13 bases in between. Germline values: CDR1 MNHEY, CDR2 SVGAGI. The CDR3 is 13 amino acids. The CDR3 loop reads CASSRSTGDGYTF. The CDR3 DNA is TGTGCCAGCAGTCGTTCGACAGGCGATGGCTACACCTTC.

This chain joins TRBV9 and TRBJ1-6; 9 bases map to TRBD1. Germline V lookup: CDR1 SGDLS, CDR2 YYNGEE. Losses at the gene ends were 3 bases for V and 10 bases for J; bases not matched to a gene: 8. This CDR3 has 15 amino acids. The chain's CDR3 is CASSAGDRENSPLHF. In nucleotides, the CDR3 is TGTGCCAGCAGCGCGGGGGACAGGGAAAACTCACCCCTCCACTTT.

The gene calls are TRBV5-4 and TRBJ1-3; TRBD1 matches 10 bases. The germline V gene encodes CDR1 SGHNT and CDR2 YYREEE (reference sequence). V trimming: 7 bases; J trimming: 3 bases; junction bases outside the gene matches: 4. This CDR3 has 14 amino acids. The CDR3 sequence: CASRWDRGGNTIYF. The DNA for the CDR3 is TGTGCCAGCCGGTGGGACAGGGGTGGAAACACCATATATTTT. The variable domain in full, with the rest retrieved from reference TRBV5-4 and TRBJ1-3, is ETGVTQSPTHLIKTRGQQVTLRCSSQSGHNTVSWYQQALGQGPQFIFQYYREEENGRGNFPPRFSGLQFPNYSSELNVNALELDDSALYLCASRWDRGGNTIYFGEGSWLTVV.